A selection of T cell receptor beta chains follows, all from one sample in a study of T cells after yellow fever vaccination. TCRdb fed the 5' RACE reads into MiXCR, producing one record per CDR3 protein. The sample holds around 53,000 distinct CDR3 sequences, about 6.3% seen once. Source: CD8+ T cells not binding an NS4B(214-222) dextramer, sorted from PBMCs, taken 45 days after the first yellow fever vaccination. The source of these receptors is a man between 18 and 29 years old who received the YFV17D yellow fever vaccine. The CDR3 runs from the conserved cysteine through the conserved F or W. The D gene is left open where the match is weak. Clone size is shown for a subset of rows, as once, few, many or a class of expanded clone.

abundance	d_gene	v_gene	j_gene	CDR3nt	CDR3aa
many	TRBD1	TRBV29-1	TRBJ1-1	TGCAGCGTTTTCCACCGGGACAGGGTGTCGACTGAAGCTTTCTTT	CSVFHRDRVSTEAFF
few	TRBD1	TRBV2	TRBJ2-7	TGTGCCAGCAGCAACTACAGGGGCTACGAGCAGTACTTC	CASSNYRGYEQYF
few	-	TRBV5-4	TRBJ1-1	TGTGCCAGCACCGAGCCGGGACATATGAACACTGAAGCTTTCTTT	CASTEPGHMNTEAFF
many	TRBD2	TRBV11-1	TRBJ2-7	TGTGCCAGCAGCTTAGATGTTTGGCGGGGGAAAGACTACGAGCAGTACTTC	CASSLDVWRGKDYEQYF
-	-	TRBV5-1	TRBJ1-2	TGCGCCAGCGGCGGGCTCGGCTATGGCTACACCTTC	CASGGLGYGYTF
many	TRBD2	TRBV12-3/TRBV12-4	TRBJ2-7	TGTGCCAGCAGCCCCGGGACTAGCCTCGAGCAGTACTTC	CASSPGTSLEQYF
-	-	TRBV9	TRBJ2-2	TGTGCCAGCAGCGTACGAGAAGAGAGCACCGGGGAGCTGTTTTTT	CASSVREESTGELFF
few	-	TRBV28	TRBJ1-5	TGTGCCAGCAGTACCCGGACTAAAATTAGCAATCAGCCCCAGCATTTT	CASSTRTKISNQPQHF
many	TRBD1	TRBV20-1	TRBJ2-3	TGCAGTGCTAAACGAACAGGGGGCGGGCTCACAGATACGCAGTATTTT	CSAKRTGGGLTDTQYF
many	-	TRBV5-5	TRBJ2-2	TGTGCCAGCAGCTTGGGGGAGTACACCGGGGAGCTGTTTTTT	CASSLGEYTGELFF
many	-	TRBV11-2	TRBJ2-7	TGTGCCAGCAGCTTAAACCCCCAGCCCTCCTACGAGCAGTACTTC	CASSLNPQPSYEQYF
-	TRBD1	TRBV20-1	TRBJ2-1	TGCAGTGCTAGATCCCAGACAGGGGGTCATGAGCAGTTCTTC	CSARSQTGGHEQFF
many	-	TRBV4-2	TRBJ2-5	TGTGCCAGCAGCCCGCACCGACTACGCCCAGAGACCCAGTACTTC	CASSPHRLRPETQYF
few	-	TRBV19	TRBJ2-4	TGTGCCAGTAGCCGCGACAGGGCGGGGTTGGGAAACATTCAGTACTTC	CASSRDRAGLGNIQYF
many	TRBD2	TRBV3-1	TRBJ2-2	TGTGCCAGCAGCCAAGTGAATAGCGGGGGGCCCGGGGAGCTGTTTTTT	CASSQVNSGGPGELFF
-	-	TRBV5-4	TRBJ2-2	TGTGCCAGCAGCCTCCGAGGGGAGCTGTTTTTT	CASSLRGELFF
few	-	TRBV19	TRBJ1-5	TGTGCCAGTAGTATACAGGGGCCGACGGTTGGCAATCAGCCCCAGCATTTT	CASSIQGPTVGNQPQHF
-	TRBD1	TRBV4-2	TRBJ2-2	TGTGCCAGCAGCCAAGATTCTCCTGGGGACAGGGGGCTGGCCGGGGAGCTGTTTTTT	CASSQDSPGDRGLAGELFF
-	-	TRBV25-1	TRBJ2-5	TGTGCCAGCAGTGATGGGATAGGGACCGACGCACGGACCCAGTACTTC	CASSDGIGTDARTQYF
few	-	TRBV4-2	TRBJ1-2	TGTGCCAGCAGCCAAGAAATCACAGCTTCCTATGGCTACACCTTC	CASSQEITASYGYTF
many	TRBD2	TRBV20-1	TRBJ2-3	TGCAGTGCTAGAGATCGGCTAGCGGGGCACACAGATACGCAGTATTTT	CSARDRLAGHTDTQYF
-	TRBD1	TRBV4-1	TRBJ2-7	TGCGCCAGCAGCCAGGCCCAGGGGGTAAGATCCTACGAGCAGTACTTC	CASSQAQGVRSYEQYF
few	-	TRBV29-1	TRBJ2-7	TGCAGCGCTGGTGATCTTTCCTACGAGCAGTACTTC	CSAGDLSYEQYF
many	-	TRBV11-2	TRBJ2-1	TGTGCCAGCATCCTAGAGAGTGAGCAGTTCTTC	CASILESEQFF
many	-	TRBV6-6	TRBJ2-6	TGTGCCAGCACCGAACTTGGGGCCAACGTCCTGACTTTC	CASTELGANVLTF
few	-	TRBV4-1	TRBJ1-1	TGCGCCAGCAGCCATATGAGGGAGGTTGTAACTGAAGCTTTCTTT	CASSHMREVVTEAFF
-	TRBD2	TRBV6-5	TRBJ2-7	TGTGCCAGCAGTTACGGGGGCGGGGGGACCTACGAGCAGTACTTC	CASSYGGGGTYEQYF
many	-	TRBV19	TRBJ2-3	TGTGCCACCAAGGGGTACTACACTAGCACAGATACGCAGTATTTT	CATKGYYTSTDTQYF
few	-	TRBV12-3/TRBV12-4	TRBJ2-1	TGTGCCAGCAGTGTCCTTAAGAATGAGCAGTTCTTC	CASSVLKNEQFF
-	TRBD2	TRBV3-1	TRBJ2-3	TGTGCCAGCAGCACCACTAGCGGGGGGGCCTCGGGCACAGATACGCAGTATTTT	CASSTTSGGASGTDTQYF
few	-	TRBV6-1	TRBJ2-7	TGTGCCAGCAGCCCCAGGGGTTGGGGCCACGAGCAGTACTTC	CASSPRGWGHEQYF
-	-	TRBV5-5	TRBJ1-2	TGTGCCAGCGGCGAAACAGGGAACTATGGCTACACCTTC	CASGETGNYGYTF
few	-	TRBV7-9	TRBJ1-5	TGTGCCAGCAGCCCCGATTCCCCTAGCAATCAGCCCCAGCATTTT	CASSPDSPSNQPQHF
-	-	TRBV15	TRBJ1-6	TGTGCCACCAGCAGCGAAACGTACTCCTATAATTCACCCCTCCACTTT	CATSSETYSYNSPLHF
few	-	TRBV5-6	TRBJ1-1	TGTGCCAGCAGCTCGGGACACCGGAACACTGAAGCTTTCTTT	CASSSGHRNTEAFF
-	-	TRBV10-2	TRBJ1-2	TGCGCCAGCAGTGATCTAAGTCTCTATGGCTACACCTTC	CASSDLSLYGYTF
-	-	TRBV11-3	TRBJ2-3	TGTGCCAGCAGCCAGGGAGTCGGGGTTGAAGATACGCAGTATTTT	CASSQGVGVEDTQYF
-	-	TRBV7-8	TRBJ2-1	TGTGCCAGCAGCTCCACCGGGACACGGCCCCATGAGCAGTTCTTC	CASSSTGTRPHEQFF
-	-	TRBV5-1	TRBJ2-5	TGCGCCAGCAACGGAGGTCGGACCCAGTACTTC	CASNGGRTQYF
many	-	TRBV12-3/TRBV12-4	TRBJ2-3	TGTGCCAGCAGTTTAGGTGATACGCAGTATTTT	CASSLGDTQYF
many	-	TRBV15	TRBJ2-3	TGTGCCACCAGCAGAGAGACAGATACGCAGTATTTT	CATSRETDTQYF
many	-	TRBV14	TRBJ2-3	TGTGCCAGCAGCCAAGAGCCGACTGGGGATACGCAGTATTTT	CASSQEPTGDTQYF
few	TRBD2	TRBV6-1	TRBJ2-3	TGTGCCAGCAGTCTAGCGGGGGGCCAGGGTTCAGATACGCAGTATTTT	CASSLAGGQGSDTQYF
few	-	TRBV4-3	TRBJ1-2	TGCGCCAGCAGCCAAGATTCAGGGACTAACTATGGCTACACCTTC	CASSQDSGTNYGYTF
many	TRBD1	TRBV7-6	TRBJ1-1	TGTGCCAGCAGCGGCAGGGGGCCAATGAACACTGAAGCTTTCTTT	CASSGRGPMNTEAFF
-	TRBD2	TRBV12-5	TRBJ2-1	TGTGCTAGTGGAAAGACAGGTGGACTAGCCGGCATCATGGATGAGCAGTTCTTC	CASGKTGGLAGIMDEQFF
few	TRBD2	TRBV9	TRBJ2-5	TGTGCCAGCAGCTCCTATAGCGGGGGCCCCGCGGAGACCCAGTACTTC	CASSSYSGGPAETQYF
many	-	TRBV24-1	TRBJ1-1	TGTGCCACCAGTCGGGGGCCGGGGACTGAAGCTTTCTTT	CATSRGPGTEAFF
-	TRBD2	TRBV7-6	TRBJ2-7	TGTGCCAGCAGCTTAGCGGCGGGGGGTAGCGACGAGCAGTACTTC	CASSLAAGGSDEQYF
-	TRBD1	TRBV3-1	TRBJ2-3	TGTGCCAGCAGCCGTGGATTACAGGGGGGAGCAGATACGCAGTATTTT	CASSRGLQGGADTQYF
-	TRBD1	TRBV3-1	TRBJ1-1	TGTGCCAGCAGCCAAGTAACAGGGGAAACCTTTGAAGCTTTCTTT	CASSQVTGETFEAFF
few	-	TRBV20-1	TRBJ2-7	TGCAGTGCTAGAGCCTATGACTACGAGCAGTACTTC	CSARAYDYEQYF
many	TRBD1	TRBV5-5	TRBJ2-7	TGTGCCAGCAGTCAGCGACAGGGGGTGTTTTCCTACGAGCAGTACTTC	CASSQRQGVFSYEQYF
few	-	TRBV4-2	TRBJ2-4	TGTGCCAGTAGTCCGACGGGGGAAAAAAACATTCAGTACTTC	CASSPTGEKNIQYF
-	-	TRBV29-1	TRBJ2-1	TGCAGCGTGGCCAGTAGCTCCTACAATGAGCAGTTCTTC	CSVASSSYNEQFF